These 24 T cell receptor beta chains came from one sample sequenced in a study of blood T cell repertoires in COVID-19. Sequencing was performed with immunoSEQ multiplex PCR; in TCRdb, only in-frame clones are kept and a portion is missing. The sample has some 150,000 clones; about three quarters are singletons. What was sequenced was peripheral blood. The receptors were gathered from a woman in her forties or fifties with active or convalescent COVID-19.

This clone was counted once. The rearrangement links TRBV9 to TRBJ2-2; the D gene is possibly TRBD2 (6 bases). V lost 7 bases and J lost 0, with 13 bases in between. The germline V gene encodes CDR1 SGDLS and CDR2 YYNGEE. This CDR3 is built from 15 residues. CDR3 loop: CASGGTNANTGELFF. The CDR3 nucleotides are TGTGCCAGCGGGGGGACGAACGCGAACACCGGGGAGCTGTTTTTT. Supplemented by reference TRBV9 and TRBJ2-2, the full variable domain reads DSGVTQTPKHLITATGQRVTLRCSPRSGDLSVYWYQQSLDQGLQFLIQYYNGEERAKGNILERFSAQQFPDLHSELNLSSLELGDSALYFCASGGTNANTGELFFGEGSRLTVL.

This clone has only a few counts. This rearrangement joins TRBV3-1 (or the pseudogene TRBV3-2) to TRBJ1-4; D uncertain. Germline CDR1 LGHDT, CDR2 YNNKEL (reference sequence). This CDR3 has 15 residues. The ends were cut back, 4 bases at V and 0 bases at J, with 9 bases in the middle. The CDR3 sequence is CASSRNYATNEKLFF. The CDR3 DNA follows: TGTGCCAGCAGCCGAAACTATGCAACTAATGAAAAACTGTTTTTT.

V is TRBV30 and J is TRBJ2-3; no clear D. The germline CDR1 and CDR2 sequences are GTSNPN and SVGIG (reference sequence). Deletions cut 2 bases from V and 6 bases from J, with 6 bases between. The CDR3 has 11 amino acids. Here the CDR3 reads CAWSNRDTQYF. In DNA form, the CDR3 reads TGTGCCTGGAGTAATCGGGATACGCAGTATTTT.

V usage is TRBV19 and J usage is TRBJ2-7; 8 bases fit TRBD2. Per the germline V gene, CDR1 is LNHDA and CDR2 is SQIVND (reference sequence). The CDR3 covers 16 residues. V gave up 6 bases and J gave up 2 bases; unmatched junction bases: 12. CDR3 in DNA: TGTGCCAGTAGAACAACCGGGACTAGTGGCGCCTACGAGCAGTACTTC. Its translation is CASRTTGTSGAYEQYF.

The gene calls are TRBV13 and TRBJ2-1; 8 bases agree with TRBD1. V trimming: 7 bases; J trimming: 7 bases; junction bases outside the gene matches: 3. CDR1 and CDR2 (germline): PRHDT, FYEKMQ (reference sequence). The CDR3 has 12 residues. This CDR3 is CASNRGLNEQFF. In DNA form, the CDR3 reads TGTGCCAGCAACAGGGGGTTGAATGAGCAGTTCTTC.

The V gene is TRBV4-2, the J gene TRBJ1-2, with 10 positions matching TRBD1. Germline trimming cut 3 bases from V and 4 bases from J; bases unmatched to any gene: 11. Germline CDR1 LGHNA, CDR2 YNFKEQ. CDR3 length: 17 amino acids. CDR3 residues: CASSHGTGVLGLYGYTF. As DNA, the CDR3 is TGTGCCAGCAGCCATGGGACAGGGGTCTTGGGGCTCTATGGCTACACCTTC.

This chain connects TRBV18 to TRBJ2-7, with TRBD2 identical over 8 bases. The CDR3 has 14 amino acids. V was pared by 1 base and J by 1 base, with 0 bases of the junction left unmatched. The germline V gene encodes CDR1 KGHSH and CDR2 LQKENI. The chain's CDR3 is CASSPLAGSYEQYF. The CDR3 region has the DNA TGTGCCAGCTCACCACTAGCGGGATCCTACGAGCAGTACTTC.

This clone has ten or more counts. This chain links TRBV4-3 with TRBJ2-1; 12 nucleotides line up with TRBD2. Germline V CDR1 and CDR2: LGHNA, YSLEER. This CDR3 is 17 amino acids long. V was pared by 3 bases and J by 7 bases, with 10 bases of the junction left unmatched. DNA for the CDR3: TGCGCCAGCAGCCAGGGAACTAGCGGGGGGTCCGAGAATGAGCAGTTCTTC. It encodes CASSQGTSGGSENEQFF.

V gene TRBV27 combines with J gene TRBJ1-1; no firm D call. The ends were cut back, 3 bases at V and 5 bases at J, with 10 bases in the middle. Germline V gene data show CDR1 as MNHEY and CDR2 as SMNVEV (reference sequence). CDR3 size: 13 residues. The CDR3 loop is CASSFSPQTEAFF. In nucleotides, the CDR3 is TGTGCCAGCAGTTTTTCGCCACAGACTGAAGCTTTCTTT.

The rearrangement links TRBV28 to TRBJ2-5; D possibly corresponds to TRBD2 (5 bases). Germline V gene sequence: CDR1 MDHEN, CDR2 SYDVKM. The CDR3 runs 15 residues. With 1 base removed from V and 1 base from J, the gap between germline ends came to 10 bases. The CDR3 spells CASSLSQRFQETQYF. The CDR3 DNA reads as TGTGCCAGCAGTTTATCTCAGCGGTTCCAAGAGACCCAGTACTTC.

This chain joins TRBV7-2 and TRBJ2-7, with TRBD2 as a possible D gene (5 bases). Deletions cut 3 bases from V and 1 base from J, with 10 bases between. In germline, CDR1 is SGHTA, CDR2 FQGNSA. CDR3 length equals 14 residues. CDR3 loop: CASSFGLGSYEQYF. DNA for the CDR3: TGTGCCAGCAGCTTCGGACTGGGGTCCTACGAGCAGTACTTC.

V gene TRBV3-1 (or the pseudogene TRBV3-2) combines with J gene TRBJ2-7, with a possible D match to TRBD2 (6 bases). Germline loops: CDR1 LGHDT, CDR2 YNNKEL (reference sequence). The V end was cut by 6 bases, the J end by 2 bases, with 14 bases between. The CDR3 has 14 amino acids. The CDR3 sequence: CASRYSGSAYEQYF. Here the CDR3 DNA reads TGTGCCAGCAGATACAGCGGGTCAGCCTACGAGCAGTACTTC.

This chain links TRBV19 with TRBJ2-7; D is possibly TRBD1 (8 bases). The CDR3 is 13 amino acids. The germline CDR1 and CDR2 sequences are LNHDA and SQIVND (reference sequence). V gave up 6 bases and J gave up 6 bases, with 15 bases separating them. CDR3 loop: CASRQQGGGEQYF. CDR3 bases: TGTGCCAGTAGGCAACAGGGGGGGGGCGAGCAGTACTTC.

The CDR3 nucleotides are TGCGCCAGCAGCCAAGCAGGGACAGGGCAGGGAGACGAGCAGTACTTC. As protein: CASSQAGTGQGDEQYF. The rearrangement uses TRBV4-3 and TRBJ2-7; 9 positions match TRBD1. The CDR3 length is 16 residues. V shed 1 base, J shed 5 bases, and the junction held 9 bases outside the gene matches. In germline, CDR1 is LGHNA, CDR2 YSLEER.

The V gene is TRBV2, the J gene TRBJ2-3; TRBD2 matches 10 bases. The V and J ends lost 9 bases and 6 bases, in that order; junction bases with no gene match: 3. CDR3 size: 12 residues. Germline V gives CDR1 SNHLY, CDR2 FYNNEI. The CDR3 spells CASWTSGDTQYF. For the CDR3, the DNA is TGTGCCAGTTGGACTAGCGGCGATACGCAGTATTTT. Based on the CDR3 plus reference TRBV2 and TRBJ2-3, the full variable domain is EPEVTQTPSHQVTQMGQEVILRCVPISNHLYFYWYRQILGQKVEFLVSFYNNEISEKSEIFDDQFSVERPDGSNFTLKIRSTKLEDSAMYFCASWTSGDTQYFGPGTRLTVL.

The V and J genes are TRBV7-2 and TRBJ2-1, with a weak D call TRBD2 (6 bases). The length of the CDR3 is 14 residues. V was cut by 5 bases and J by 9 bases, with 17 bases left in between. Germline values: CDR1 SGHTA, CDR2 FQGNSA. The CDR3 DNA is TGTGCCAGCAGCCCGTGGGGGGATGGGGGTGAGCAGTTCTTC. Protein: CASSPWGDGGEQFF.

The chain links TRBV11-2 to TRBJ2-7; 9 bases are shared with TRBD1. This CDR3 has 15 amino acids. The V gene end was trimmed by 5 bases and the J gene end by 8 bases; junction bases not matched to a gene: 13. Per germline, CDR1 SGHAT and CDR2 FQNNGV. CDR3 coding DNA: TGTGCCAGCAGCCCGACAGGGGGAGAGATTACGCAGCAGTACTTC. Its protein is CASSPTGGEITQQYF.

The chain uses TRBV27 and TRBJ2-1, with TRBD2 identical over 7 bases. CDR3 length: 14 residues. Germline V gives CDR1 MNHEY, CDR2 SMNVEV (reference sequence). The V and J ends lost 3 bases and 9 bases, in that order; junction bases with no gene match: 8. CDR3 loop: CASSLGGSKIEQFF. CDR3 in DNA: TGTGCCAGCAGTTTGGGCGGGAGTAAAATTGAGCAGTTCTTC.

The chain couples TRBV27 to TRBJ2-1, with 8 positions matching TRBD2. This CDR3 has 15 residues. J gave up 8 bases and V 2 bases, and 8 bases lay outside the gene matches. Germline V CDR1 and CDR2: MNHEY, SMNVEV (reference sequence). CDR3 nucleotides: TGTGCCAGCAGTTTACGGGAGGGGAGGGGTTATGAGCAGTTCTTC. This encodes CASSLREGRGYEQFF.

This clone was found a few times. V usage is TRBV28 and J usage is TRBJ1-2; maybe TRBD1 (6 bases). The germline gives CDR1 MDHEN, CDR2 SYDVKM. The CDR3 covers 15 residues. The V end lost 11 bases, the J end lost 0 bases, and 19 bases lay between the germline ends. The CDR3 sequence: CAAQGGGIANYGYTF. The CDR3 nucleotides read TGTGCCGCGCAGGGAGGGGGTATAGCTAACTATGGCTACACCTTC.

The chain is built from TRBV18 and TRBJ1-1, with a possible D match to TRBD1 (6 bases). In germline, CDR1 is KGHSH, CDR2 LQKENI. The CDR3 runs to 16 residues. V was clipped by 1 base and J by 3 bases, with 15 bases between them. CDR3 in amino acids: CASSPQSRGYHTEAFF. For the CDR3, the DNA is TGTGCCAGCTCACCACAGAGCAGGGGATATCACACTGAAGCTTTCTTT.

The rearrangement links TRBV7-3 to TRBJ2-1; the match to TRBD2 covers 8 bases. The CDR3 runs to 13 residues. With 3 bases clipped from V and 10 bases from J, the junction kept 5 bases outside the gene matches. The germline CDR1 and CDR2 sequences are SGHTA and FQGTGA. The CDR3 protein is CASSFIAGREQFF. CDR3 nucleotides: TGTGCCAGCAGCTTTATAGCGGGGCGCGAGCAGTTCTTC.

The gene calls are TRBV15 and TRBJ1-5; D gene unclear. V was pared by 5 bases and J by 0 bases, with 11 bases between. The CDR3 is made up of 15 amino acids. Looked up from germline, CDR1 is LNHNV and CDR2 is YYDKDF (reference sequence). CDR3 nucleotides: TGTGCCACCAGCCGAAACAGCCTTAGCAATCAGCCCCAGCATTTT. It is translated as CATSRNSLSNQPQHF.

The V call is TRBV10-3, the J call TRBJ2-3; D gene unclear. With 6 bases removed from V and 6 bases from J, the gap between germline ends came to 10 bases. This CDR3 comprises 12 residues. Germline V gives CDR1 ENHRY, CDR2 SYGVKD. The CDR3 protein is CAIRQSTDTQYF. The CDR3 DNA follows: TGTGCCATCAGACAGTCCACTGATACGCAGTATTTT.